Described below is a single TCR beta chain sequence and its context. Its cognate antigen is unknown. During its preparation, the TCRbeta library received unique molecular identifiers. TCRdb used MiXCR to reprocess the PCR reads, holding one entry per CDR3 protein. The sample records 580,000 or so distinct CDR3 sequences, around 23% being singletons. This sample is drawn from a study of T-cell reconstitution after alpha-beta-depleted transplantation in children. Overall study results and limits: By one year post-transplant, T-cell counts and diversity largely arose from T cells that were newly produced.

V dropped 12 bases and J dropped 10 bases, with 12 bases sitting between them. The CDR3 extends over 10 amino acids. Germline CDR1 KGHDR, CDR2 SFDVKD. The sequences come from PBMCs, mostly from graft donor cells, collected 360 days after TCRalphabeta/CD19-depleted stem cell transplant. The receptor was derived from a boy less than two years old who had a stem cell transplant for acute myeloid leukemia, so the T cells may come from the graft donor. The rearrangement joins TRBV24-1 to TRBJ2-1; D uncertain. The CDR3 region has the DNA TGTGCCGCGACCCCCAGGGAGCAGTTCTTC. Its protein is CAATPREQFF.